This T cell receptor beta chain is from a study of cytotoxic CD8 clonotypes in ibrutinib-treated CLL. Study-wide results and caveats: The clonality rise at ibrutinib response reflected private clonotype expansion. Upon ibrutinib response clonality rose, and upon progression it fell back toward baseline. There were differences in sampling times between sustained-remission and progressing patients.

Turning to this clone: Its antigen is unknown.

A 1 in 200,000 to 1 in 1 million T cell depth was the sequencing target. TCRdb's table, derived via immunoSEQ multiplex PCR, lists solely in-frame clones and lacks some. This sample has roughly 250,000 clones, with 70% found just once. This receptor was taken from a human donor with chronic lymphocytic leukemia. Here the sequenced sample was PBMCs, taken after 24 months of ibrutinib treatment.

The CDR3 sequence is CAWSVLWGSEQFF. CDR3 coding DNA: TGTGCCTGGAGTGTATTATGGGGGTCTGAGCAGTTCTTC. The chain recombines TRBV30 with TRBJ2-1; D assignment may be TRBD1 or TRBD2 (5 bases each). CDR1 GTSNPN and CDR2 SVGIG come from the germline V gene (reference sequence). This CDR3 has 13 amino acids. Trimming pared 0 bases from V and 9 bases from J, leaving 12 bases between.